Below are 27 T cell receptor beta chains sequenced from a single sample in a study of cytomegalovirus exposure and HLA in healthy donors. The PCR employed 60 Vbeta primers together with 13 Jbeta primers. Method: immunoSEQ multiplex PCR; TCRdb's copy keeps in-frame clones and lacks some. The sample carries some 190,000 clones, around 87% recorded once. The material sequenced was PBMCs. The source is a woman aged 18-29 years in good health and CMV-seronegative.

This chain connects TRBV4-2 to TRBJ2-1; 9 bases map to TRBD1. CDR1 LGHNA and CDR2 YNFKEQ come from the germline V gene. Unmatched junction bases numbered 6, after V lost 4 bases and J lost 5 bases. The CDR3 runs to 15 residues. CDR3 nucleotides: TGTGCCAGCAGCCCCCGGGACAGGGCGAACAATGAGCAGTTCTTC. This codes for CASSPRDRANNEQFF.

This chain connects TRBV5-1 to TRBJ1-1, with D tentatively TRBD1 (6 bases). V was trimmed by 8 bases and J by 1 base, leaving 12 bases between them. This CDR3 comprises 13 residues. Germline values: CDR1 SGHRS, CDR2 YFSETQ. CDR3 in DNA: TGCGCCAGTACACAGGGTGCGAACACTGAAGCTTTCTTT. This translates into CASTQGANTEAFF. Variable domain in full (rest from reference TRBV5-1 and TRBJ1-1): KAGVTQTPRYLIKTRGQQVTLSCSPISGHRSVSWYQQTPGQGLQFLFEYFSETQRNKGNFPGRFSGRQFSNSRSEMNVSTLELGDSALYLCASTQGANTEAFFGQGTRLTVV.

A single count supports this clone. The chain recombines TRBV12-5 with TRBJ1-1; D call uncertain. Trimming left V 2 bases short and J 0 bases short, with 4 bases between. CDR1 and CDR2 from the germline V gene are LGHNT and FRNRAP. CDR3 length: 13 residues. The CDR3: CASGLQVNTEAFF. CDR3 bases: TGTGCTAGTGGTTTGCAGGTGAACACTGAAGCTTTCTTT. The full variable domain, rest sourced from reference TRBV12-5 and TRBJ1-1, is DARVTQTPRHKVTEMGQEVTMRCQPILGHNTVFWYRQTMMQGLELLAYFRNRAPLDDSGMPKDRFSAEMPDATLATLKIQPSEPRDSAVYFCASGLQVNTEAFFGQGTRLTVV.

The chain has TRBV5-1 and TRBJ1-3; D is possibly TRBD1 (5 bases). Trimming shortened V by 5 bases and J by 0 bases, and 15 bases separated the two germline ends. CDR1 and CDR2 (germline): SGHRS, YFSETQ. The CDR3 runs 16 residues. The CDR3 reads CASRGPRGLSGNTIYF. For the CDR3, the DNA is TGCGCCAGCAGGGGGCCGCGGGGACTCTCTGGAAACACCATATATTTT.

V usage is TRBV29-1 and J usage is TRBJ1-4, with TRBD1 matching 9 bases. Germline loops: CDR1 SQVTM, CDR2 ANQGSEA. The CDR3 is 13 residues long. Trimming removed 6 bases from V and 3 bases from J; junction bases left unmatched: 2. The CDR3 DNA reads as TGCAGCGTCAGACAGGGGGCTAATGAAAAACTGTTTTTT. Translated, it gives CSVRQGANEKLFF.

The V gene is TRBV6-1, the J gene TRBJ2-3, with 10 bases lining up with TRBD2. Germline assignment: CDR1 MNHNS and CDR2 SASEGT. Trimming at V came to 10 bases and at J to 3 bases, leaving 7 bases not matched to a gene. This CDR3 has 14 residues. DNA for the CDR3: TGTGCCATTTCGAGGGGACTAGCGACAGATACGCAGTATTTT. Translating it yields CAISRGLATDTQYF.

The V and J genes are TRBV5-1 and TRBJ2-7; 10 positions agree with TRBD1. Trimming took 3 bases from V and 2 from J; bases not matched to a gene: 2. There are 14 residues in the CDR3. Germline values: CDR1 SGHRS, CDR2 YFSETQ. The CDR3 here is CASSSGQGTYEQYF. In nucleotides, the CDR3 is TGCGCCAGCAGCTCGGGACAGGGGACCTACGAGCAGTACTTC. The full variable domain, with the rest looked up from reference TRBV5-1 and TRBJ2-7, is KAGVTQTPRYLIKTRGQQVTLSCSPISGHRSVSWYQQTPGQGLQFLFEYFSETQRNKGNFPGRFSGRQFSNSRSEMNVSTLELGDSALYLCASSSGQGTYEQYFGPGTRLTVT.

The chain joins TRBV4-1 to TRBJ1-4; maybe TRBD1 (6 bases). Germline V CDR1 and CDR2: MGHRA, YSYEKL. The V and J ends lost 1 base and 5 bases respectively, with 14 bases between them. CDR3 size: 16 residues. The CDR3 DNA reads as TGCGCCAGCAGCCAAGGGGGGGGGCAGGGAAATGAAAAACTGTTTTTT. It translates to CASSQGGGQGNEKLFF.

The chain recombines TRBV30 with TRBJ1-5, with TRBD1 identical over 10 bases. CDR3 length: 13 residues. Unmatched junction bases numbered 9, after V lost 5 bases and J lost 11 bases. Germline CDR1 is GTSNPN and CDR2 is SVGIG (reference sequence). The DNA for the CDR3 is TGTGCCTGGGGACCCGGGACAGGGGCGTCCCAGCATTTT. Protein product: CAWGPGTGASQHF. The full variable domain, with the rest looked up from reference TRBV30 and TRBJ1-5, is SQTIHQWPATLVQPVGSPLSLECTVEGTSNPNLYWYRQAAGRGLQLLFYSVGIGQISSEVPQNLSASRPQDRQFILSSKKLLLSDSGFYLCAWGPGTGASQHFGDGTRLSIL.

This chain uses TRBV5-4 with TRBJ2-7; a possible D gene is TRBD2 (6 bases). Deletions cut 4 bases from V and 5 bases from J, with 19 bases between. The CDR3 has 15 amino acids. Germline V CDR1 and CDR2: SGHNT, YYREEE (reference sequence). Here the CDR3 DNA reads TGTGCCAGCAGCCCCTCGACTAGTGGTCTGAACGAGCAGTACTTC. Translated: CASSPSTSGLNEQYF.

This sequence joins TRBV5-4 and TRBJ2-3, with TRBD2 identical over 13 bases. V lost 4 bases and J lost 3; bases outside the gene matches: 2. From germline, CDR1 is SGHNT and CDR2 YYREEE (reference sequence). CDR3 length equals 15 residues. The CDR3 sequence: CASSRTSGSTDTQYF. CDR3 coding DNA: TGTGCCAGCAGCAGGACTAGCGGGAGTACAGATACGCAGTATTTT.

The J gene is TRBJ2-3, the V gene TRBV6-1; D gene uncertain. The CDR3 contains 14 residues. The germline CDR1 and CDR2 sequences are MNHNS and SASEGT. V lost 0 bases, J lost 6 bases, and 10 bases lay in between. For the CDR3, the DNA is TGTGCCAGCAGTGAAGCGCGGCGGTCCGATACGCAGTATTTT. Protein: CASSEARRSDTQYF.

The chain employs TRBV7-8 and TRBJ2-2, with D unresolved. V dropped 1 base and J dropped 1 base, with 4 bases sitting between them. Germline CDR1 and CDR2: SGHVS and FQNEAQ. This CDR3 region has 14 residues. This CDR3 reads CASSLELNTGELFF. The CDR3 bases are TGTGCCAGCAGCTTAGAACTGAACACCGGGGAGCTGTTTTTT.

This chain joins TRBV25-1 and TRBJ2-5; 8 bases map to TRBD2. With 1 base clipped from V and 0 bases from J, the junction kept 4 bases outside the gene matches. Per the germline V gene, CDR1 is MGHDK and CDR2 is SYGVNS. This CDR3 region has 16 residues. The CDR3 here is CASSEWSGGHQETQYF. The CDR3 DNA reads as TGTGCCAGCAGTGAATGGAGCGGGGGACACCAAGAGACCCAGTACTTC. Full variable domain (outside the CDR3, taken from reference TRBV25-1 and TRBJ2-5): EADIYQTPRYLVIGTGKKITLECSQTMGHDKMYWYQQDPGMELHLIHYSYGVNSTEKGDLSSESTVSRIRTEHFPLTLESARPSHTSQYLCASSEWSGGHQETQYFGPGTRLLVL.

The chain links TRBV4-1 to TRBJ2-2, with no clear D. Per germline, CDR1 MGHRA and CDR2 YSYEKL. Trimming left V 2 bases short and J 6 bases short, with 4 bases between. This CDR3 is 12 amino acids long. CDR3 sequence (DNA): TGCGCCAGCAGCCAAATAGCCGGGGAGCTGTTTTTT. It translates to CASSQIAGELFF.

The chain recombines TRBV7-8 with TRBJ1-1, with 9 bases matching TRBD1. This CDR3 is 14 amino acids long. V lost 5 bases, J lost 5 bases, and 6 bases stayed unmatched. Germline V gives CDR1 SGHVS, CDR2 FQNEAQ. The CDR3 sequence is CASSPDRGGTEAFF. CDR3 bases: TGTGCCAGCAGCCCCGACAGGGGGGGTACTGAAGCTTTCTTT.

This chain joins TRBV28 and TRBJ1-4, with TRBD1 as a possible D gene (6 bases). Germline V gene sequence: CDR1 MDHEN, CDR2 SYDVKM. The CDR3 runs to 16 residues. V was shortened by 3 bases and J by 2 bases, with 13 bases between the two germline ends. The CDR3, as DNA: TGTGCCAGCAGTTTTAGGGGGTTGGCGACTAATGAAAAACTGTTTTTT. This sequence encodes CASSFRGLATNEKLFF.

The chain recombines TRBV29-1 with TRBJ1-4; weak D call: TRBD1 (6 bases). CDR1 SQVTM and CDR2 ANQGSEA come from the germline V gene. Trimming removed 6 bases at V and 5 bases at J, with 16 bases between. The CDR3 consists of 14 residues. For the CDR3, the DNA is TGCAGCGTGTTCGTGACAGGCAGAAATGAAAAACTGTTTTTT. Residues: CSVFVTGRNEKLFF.

CDR3 in amino acids: CASSSLRGLQFF. Here the CDR3 DNA reads TGTGCCAGCAGCTCCCTAAGAGGGCTTCAGTTCTTC. The J gene is TRBJ2-1, the V gene TRBV7-9, with a tentative D call TRBD2 (5 bases). V was trimmed by 4 bases and J by 13 bases, leaving 14 bases between them. Germline loops: CDR1 SEHNR, CDR2 FQNEAQ (reference sequence). This CDR3 has 12 residues.

This clone was seen once. The chain links TRBV29-1 to TRBJ1-1; TRBD1 agrees at 8 bases. CDR1 and CDR2 (germline): SQVTM, ANQGSEA. Unmatched junction bases numbered 4, after V lost 4 bases and J lost 6 bases. CDR3 length equals 12 residues. In DNA, the CDR3 is TGCAGCGTTGGAGGACAGGGCTCTGAAGCTTTCTTT. It translates to CSVGGQGSEAFF.

There are a few counts of this clone. V usage is TRBV5-1 and J usage is TRBJ2-7, with unresolved D. The germline CDR1 and CDR2 sequences are SGHRS and YFSETQ. CDR3 length equals 13 residues. With 0 bases removed from V and 2 bases from J, the gap between germline ends came to 6 bases. CDR3 region: CASSLDTAYEQYF. CDR3 nucleotide sequence: TGCGCCAGCAGCTTGGATACAGCCTACGAGCAGTACTTC.

This chain joins TRBV15 and TRBJ2-5; weak D call: TRBD1 (6 bases). The J call may be in error: the DNA end matches TRBJ2-7 better. CDR3 size: 14 residues. In germline, CDR1 is LNHNV, CDR2 YYDKDF (reference sequence). CDR3 sequence (DNA): TGTGCCACCGCCCGTGCAGGGGCGGCCTACGAGCAGTACTTC. Residues: CATARAGAAYEQYF.

Only a few counts were recorded for this clone. V is TRBV5-4 and J is TRBJ1-1; D uncertain. The CDR3 length is 15 residues. Per germline, CDR1 SGHNT and CDR2 YYREEE (reference sequence). Trimming took 1 base from V and 0 from J, leaving 10 bases between them. This CDR3 reads CASSLTVRVNTEAFF. The CDR3 region has the DNA TGTGCCAGCAGCTTGACGGTACGGGTGAACACTGAAGCTTTCTTT.

The J gene is TRBJ2-3, the V gene TRBV7-6; D gene unclear. The germline V and J ends were trimmed by 0 bases and 7 bases, with 8 bases remaining between them. The CDR3 loop spans 13 amino acids. The germline V gene encodes CDR1 SGHVS and CDR2 FNYEAQ. This CDR3 is CASSLAARNTQYF. The CDR3 DNA is TGTGCCAGCAGCTTAGCGGCCCGTAATACGCAGTATTTT.

The J gene is TRBJ2-7, the V gene TRBV27; 9 nucleotides agree with TRBD1. This CDR3 is built from 15 residues. After removal of 5 bases from V and 2 bases from J, the junction contained 7 bases not matched to a gene. CDR1 MNHEY and CDR2 SMNVEV come from the germline V gene (reference sequence). The CDR3 DNA reads TGTGCCAGCAGTCTACTCGGACAGGGGACCTACGAGCAGTACTTC. Translated: CASSLLGQGTYEQYF.

This clone was recorded only once. The chain has TRBV4-2 and TRBJ1-2; TRBD1 is a possible D gene (5 bases). This CDR3 comprises 13 residues. Looked up from germline, CDR1 is LGHNA and CDR2 is YNFKEQ. Trimming left V 1 base short and J 4 bases short, with 7 bases between. For the CDR3, the DNA is TGTGCCAGCAGCCAAGTGGACACCTATGGCTACACCTTC. Amino acids: CASSQVDTYGYTF.

The rearrangement links TRBV7-8 to TRBJ1-2; possible D gene TRBD1, 5 bases. CDR1 and CDR2 (germline): SGHVS, FQNEAQ. The V end lost 5 bases, the J end lost 6 bases, and 25 bases lay between the germline ends. CDR3 size: 17 residues. The CDR3 loop reads CASSISRTPVLVDGYTF. For the CDR3, the DNA is TGTGCCAGCAGCATATCAAGGACACCAGTGTTAGTGGATGGCTACACCTTC.